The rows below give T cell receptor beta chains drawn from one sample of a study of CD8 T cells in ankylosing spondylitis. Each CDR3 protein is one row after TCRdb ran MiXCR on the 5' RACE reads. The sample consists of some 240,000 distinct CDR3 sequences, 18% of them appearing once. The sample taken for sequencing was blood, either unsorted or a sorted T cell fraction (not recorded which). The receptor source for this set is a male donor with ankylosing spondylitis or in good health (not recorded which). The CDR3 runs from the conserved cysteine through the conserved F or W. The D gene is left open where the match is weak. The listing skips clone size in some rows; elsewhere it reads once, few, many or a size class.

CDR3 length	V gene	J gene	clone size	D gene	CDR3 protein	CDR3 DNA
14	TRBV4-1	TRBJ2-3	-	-	CASSHGLYTDTQYF	TGCGCCAGCAGCCACGGACTATACACAGATACGCAGTATTTT
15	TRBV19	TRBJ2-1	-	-	CASSMAGQEDNEQFF	TGTGCCAGTAGTATGGCTGGGCAGGAAGACAATGAGCAGTTCTTC
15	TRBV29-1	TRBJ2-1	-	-	CSVAGRGSNYNEQFF	TGCAGCGTTGCGGGTCGGGGGTCGAACTACAATGAGCAGTTCTTC
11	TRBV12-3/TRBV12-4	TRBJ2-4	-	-	CASRRGNIQCF	TGTGCCAGCCGCAGGGGAAACATTCAGTGCTTC
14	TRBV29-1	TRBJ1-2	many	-	CSVPGPLGNYGYTF	TGCAGCGTCCCCGGGCCCTTGGGAAACTATGGCTACACCTTC
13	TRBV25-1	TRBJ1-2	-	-	CASSELGNYGYTF	TGTGCCAGCAGTGAATTAGGGAACTATGGCTACACCTTC
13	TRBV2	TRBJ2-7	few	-	CASSEESSYEQYF	TGTGCCAGCAGTGAGGAGAGCTCCTACGAGCAGTACTTC
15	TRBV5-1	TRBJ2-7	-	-	CASSLVERSTYEQYF	TGCGCCAGCAGCTTGGTGGAACGTTCAACCTACGAGCAGTACTTC
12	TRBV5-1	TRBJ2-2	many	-	CASSRDTGELFF	TGCGCCAGCAGTAGGGACACCGGGGAGCTGTTTTTT
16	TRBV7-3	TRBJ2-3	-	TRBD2	CASSLGSGLASDTQYF	TGTGCCAGCAGCTTAGGCTCCGGACTAGCATCAGATACGCAGTATTTT
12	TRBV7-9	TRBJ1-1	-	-	CAVRLPHTEAFF	TGTGCCGTGCGGCTCCCTCACACTGAAGCTTTCTTT
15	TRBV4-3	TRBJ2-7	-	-	CASSQVATNAYEQYF	TGCGCCAGCAGCCAAGTCGCAACGAATGCCTACGAGCAGTACTTC
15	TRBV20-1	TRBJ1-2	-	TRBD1	CSGGDRGVSDYGYTF	TGCAGTGGTGGGGACAGGGGCGTTTCGGACTATGGCTACACCTTC
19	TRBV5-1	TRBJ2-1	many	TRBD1	CASSLGTGGSLSSYNEQFF	TGCGCCAGCAGCTTAGGGACAGGGGGCTCCTTGAGCTCCTACAATGAGCAGTTCTTC
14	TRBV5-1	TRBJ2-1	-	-	CASSPESSYNEQFF	TGCGCCAGCAGTCCGGAGTCGTCCTACAATGAGCAGTTCTTC
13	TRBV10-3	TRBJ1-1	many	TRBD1	CATSGQGNTEAFF	TGTGCCACCTCGGGACAGGGAAACACTGAAGCTTTCTTT
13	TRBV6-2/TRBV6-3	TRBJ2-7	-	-	CATEGGNSYEQYF	TGTGCCACCGAGGGGGGGAACTCCTACGAGCAGTACTTC
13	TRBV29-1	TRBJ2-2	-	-	CSVVYRDTGELFF	TGCAGCGTTGTCTACAGGGACACCGGGGAGCTGTTTTTT
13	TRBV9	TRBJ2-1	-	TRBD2	CASSPRTSNEQFF	TGTGCCAGCAGCCCCCGGACTAGCAATGAGCAGTTCTTC
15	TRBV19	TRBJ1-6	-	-	CASSIHREANSPLHF	TGTGCCAGTAGTATCCACCGGGAAGCTAATTCACCCCTCCACTTT
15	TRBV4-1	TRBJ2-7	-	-	CASSLSGAGNYEQYF	TGCGCCAGCAGCCTCTCAGGGGCAGGAAACTACGAGCAGTACTTC
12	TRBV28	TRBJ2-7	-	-	CASSSINYEQYF	TGTGCCAGCAGTTCAATAAACTACGAGCAGTACTTC
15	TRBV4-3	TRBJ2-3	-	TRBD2	CASSQGTSGSYTQYF	TGCGCCAGCAGCCAAGGTACTAGCGGGAGCTATACGCAGTATTTT
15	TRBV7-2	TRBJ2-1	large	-	CASSSPEDNYNEQFF	TGTGCCAGCAGCTCGCCAGAGGACAACTACAATGAGCAGTTCTTC
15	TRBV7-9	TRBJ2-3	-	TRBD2	CASSSGRAGRDTQYF	TGTGCCAGTTCTAGCGGGAGGGCCGGAAGAGATACGCAGTATTTT
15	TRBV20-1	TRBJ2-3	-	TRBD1	CSAELRDSPTDTQYF	TGCAGTGCAGAACTCCGGGACAGCCCCACAGATACGCAGTATTTT
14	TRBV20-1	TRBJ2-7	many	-	CSARNLRGSYEQYF	TGCAGTGCTAGAAACCTCAGGGGCTCCTACGAGCAGTACTTC
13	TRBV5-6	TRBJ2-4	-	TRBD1	CASSWDRGDIQYF	TGTGCCAGCAGCTGGGACAGGGGAGACATTCAGTACTTC
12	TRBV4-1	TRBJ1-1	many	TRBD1	CASYGGTAEAFF	TGCGCCAGCTATGGAGGGACAGCTGAAGCTTTCTTT
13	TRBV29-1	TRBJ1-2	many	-	CSVEDLRAGGYTF	TGCAGCGTTGAAGATCTCAGGGCCGGAGGCTACACCTTC
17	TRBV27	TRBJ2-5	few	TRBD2	CASSSSRDLAGRETQYF	TGTGCCAGCAGTTCCAGCCGGGATCTAGCGGGAAGGGAGACCCAGTACTTC
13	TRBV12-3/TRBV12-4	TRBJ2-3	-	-	CAIAGDSLHTQYF	TGTGCCATCGCCGGGGACTCGCTACATACGCAGTATTTT
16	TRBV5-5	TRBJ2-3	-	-	CASSLWVSGDTDTQYF	TGTGCCAGCAGCCTTTGGGTCTCTGGGGACACAGATACGCAGTATTTT
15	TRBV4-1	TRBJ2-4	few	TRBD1	CASSRPPRGPDIQYF	TGCGCCAGCAGCCGCCCGCCTAGGGGGCCGGACATTCAGTACTTC
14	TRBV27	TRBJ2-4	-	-	CASSPGIAKNIQYF	TGTGCCAGCAGTCCAGGGATAGCCAAAAACATTCAGTACTTC
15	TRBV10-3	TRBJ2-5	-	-	CAISQRAGSGETQYF	TGTGCCATCAGTCAAAGGGCGGGGTCCGGGGAGACCCAGTACTTC
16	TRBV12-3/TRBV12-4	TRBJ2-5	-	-	CASSLAGGGSRETQYF	TGTGCCAGCAGTTTAGCTGGGGGCGGGAGTAGAGAGACCCAGTACTTC
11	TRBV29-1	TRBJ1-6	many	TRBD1	CSAIRTGRIHF	TGCAGCGCCATCCGGACAGGGAGGATCCACTTT
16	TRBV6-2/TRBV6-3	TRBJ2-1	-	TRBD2	CASSPGGLADYNEQFF	TGTGCCAGCAGCCCTGGGGGACTAGCGGACTACAATGAGCAGTTCTTC
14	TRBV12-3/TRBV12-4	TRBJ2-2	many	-	CASQRRENTGELFF	TGTGCCAGCCAGAGGCGGGAGAACACCGGGGAGCTGTTTTTT
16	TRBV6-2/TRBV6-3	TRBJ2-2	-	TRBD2	CASSYVPGGITGELFF	TGTGCCAGCAGTTACGTGCCGGGAGGGATTACCGGGGAGCTGTTTTTT
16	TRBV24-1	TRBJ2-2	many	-	CATSDLGYPATGELFF	TGTGCCACCAGTGATTTGGGCTACCCAGCGACCGGGGAGCTGTTTTTT
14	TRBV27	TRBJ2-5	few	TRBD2	CASSSSTSGETQYF	TGTGCCAGCAGTTCCTCGACTAGCGGAGAGACCCAGTACTTC
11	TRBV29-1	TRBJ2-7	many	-	CSALRGYEQYF	TGCAGCGCGTTACGGGGATACGAGCAGTACTTC
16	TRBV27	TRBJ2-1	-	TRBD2	CASWTPGLAAPNEQFF	TGTGCCAGCTGGACACCGGGACTAGCGGCCCCCAATGAGCAGTTCTTC
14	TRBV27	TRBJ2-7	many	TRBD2	CASSRVSGTYEQYF	TGTGCCAGCAGTAGAGTAAGCGGGACCTACGAGCAGTACTTC
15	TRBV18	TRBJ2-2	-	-	CASSPRPLNTGELFF	TGTGCCAGCTCCCCCCGACCCCTGAACACCGGGGAGCTGTTTTTT
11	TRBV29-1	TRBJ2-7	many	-	CSGRADYEQYF	TGCAGCGGCCGGGCCGACTACGAGCAGTACTTC
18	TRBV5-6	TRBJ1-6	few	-	CASSLAVGILPNNSPLHF	TGTGCCAGCAGCTTGGCCGTCGGGATCCTGCCAAATAATTCACCCCTCCACTTT
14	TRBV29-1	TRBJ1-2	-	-	CSVEGVSSPGGYTF	TGCAGCGTTGAAGGGGTTAGCAGCCCGGGGGGCTACACCTTC
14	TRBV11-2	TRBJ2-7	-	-	CASSLDFSSYEQYF	TGTGCCAGCAGCTTAGATTTCAGCTCCTACGAGCAGTACTTC
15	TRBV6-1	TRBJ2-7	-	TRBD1	CASRPGQGTPYEQYF	TGTGCCAGCAGACCGGGACAGGGGACCCCCTACGAGCAGTACTTC
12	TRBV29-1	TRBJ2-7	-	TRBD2	CSVETSGYEQYF	TGCAGCGTTGAAACTAGCGGATACGAGCAGTACTTC
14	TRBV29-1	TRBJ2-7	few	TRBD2	CSAMHSGTSLEQYF	TGCAGCGCCATGCATAGCGGGACATCCCTCGAGCAGTACTTC
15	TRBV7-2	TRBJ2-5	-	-	CASSLAPGYQETQYF	TGTGCCAGCAGCTTAGCCCCAGGGTATCAAGAGACCCAGTACTTC